This record covers a single T cell receptor (beta chain). Its target is unknown. This sample was taken from a study of T cell responses to AZD1222 COVID-19 vaccine. Overall study findings and caveats: Across spike, vaccine-associated CD4 TCRs were found, dominant at 160-218 and 743-854. Nearly half of spike-specific TCRs reportedly target variant regions that are unmutated in the B.1.351 and B.1.1.7 variants. The sample set comprised mostly white British donors with more females, and clonal diversity was possibly underestimated. Without day 14 samples, only post-peak T cell repertoires were studied.

After removal of 0 bases from V and 0 bases from J, the junction contained 2 bases not matched to a gene. This CDR3 comprises 18 residues. The data were produced by immunoSEQ multiplex PCR, yet TCRdb's version contains in-frame clones alone and is incomplete. The sample consists of more than 95,000 clones, more than 85% of them appearing once. Sequenced material: peripheral blood, taken on day 0 of MenACWY control vaccination. This clonotype was obtained from an adult in good health. The chain uses TRBV5-3 and TRBJ2-3; 15 bases are shared with TRBD2. TRBV5-3 is an open reading frame whose function is uncertain. The CDR3 bases are TGTGCCAGAAGCTTGGCGGGACTAGCGGGGGGTAGCACAGATACGCAGTATTTT. It encodes CARSLAGLAGGSTDTQYF.